Here is one T cell receptor (beta chain) with its context. These data are taken from a study of OX40 agonist ivuxolimab in advanced cancers. Profiling relied on immunoSEQ multiplex PCR, and the TCRdb table lists in-frame clones only, not all of them. The sample consists of 55,000 to 70,000 clones, roughly 82% of them appearing once. CDR3 length equals 15 residues. CDR1 and CDR2 (germline): MDHEN, SYDVKM. J gave up 7 bases and V 6 bases, and 10 bases lay outside the gene matches. This clonotype was obtained from an adult with an advanced solid tumor such as melanoma, head and neck, liver or kidney cancer. Source: CD4+ or CD8+ T cells sorted from blood, taken in a trial of the OX40 agonist ivuxolimab. This chain links TRBV28 with TRBJ1-4; 8 nucleotides match TRBD1. CDR3 sequence reads: CASSAPQGAFEKLFF. The CDR3 DNA reads as TGTGCCAGCAGCGCACCCCAGGGGGCATTTGAAAAACTGTTTTTT.